The 28 T cell receptor beta chains listed next were all sequenced from one sample in a study of shared clonotypes between healthy human individuals. Generated by immunoSEQ multiplex PCR, the TCRdb table keeps only in-frame clones and is missing some. The data show fewer than 400,000 clones, 74% seen once. Material for sequencing was memory CD4+ T cells sorted from blood. Subset here: CD45RA-negative fraction. These receptors were taken from a man under 40 in good health.

J is TRBJ1-2 and V is TRBV7-6, with a weak D call TRBD1 (6 bases). The CDR3 is made up of 18 amino acids. V lost 5 bases, J lost 2 bases, and 24 bases lay in between. Germline CDR1 SGHVS, CDR2 FNYEAQ. CDR3 sequence: CASSNNLGKGDINYGYTF. The CDR3 coding sequence is TGTGCCAGCAGCAACAACTTAGGGAAGGGGGATATCAACTATGGCTACACCTTC. Variable domain in full (rest from reference TRBV7-6 and TRBJ1-2): GAGVSQSPRYKVTKRGQDVALRCDPISGHVSLYWYRQALGQGPEFLTYFNYEAQQDKSGLPNDRFSAERPEGSISTLTIQRTEQRDSAMYRCASSNNLGKGDINYGYTFGSGTRLTVV.

J is TRBJ2-2 and V is TRBV11-2; TRBD1 aligns across 10 bases. The germline gives CDR1 SGHAT, CDR2 FQNNGV. The CDR3 length is 16 residues. V trimming: 1 base; J trimming: 5 bases; junction bases outside the gene matches: 4. The CDR3 loop is CASSLGQGARTGELFF. The CDR3 region has the DNA TGTGCCAGCAGCTTAGGACAGGGGGCGAGGACCGGGGAGCTGTTTTTT.

V gene TRBV6-1 combines with J gene TRBJ1-5; D not certain. V was clipped by 1 base and J by 1 base, with 11 bases between them. This CDR3 contains 16 residues. Germline loops: CDR1 MNHNS, CDR2 SASEGT. The CDR3 loop reads CASSEGTPGSNQPQHF. The CDR3 bases are TGTGCCAGCAGTGAAGGGACCCCCGGAAGCAATCAGCCCCAGCATTTT.

On this clone: The same CDR3 can be traced to other DNA sequences in this sample. This chain joins TRBV5-1 and TRBJ2-5, with 12 bases matching TRBD2. V lost 2 bases and J lost 2; bases outside the gene matches: 1. Germline lookup yields CDR1 SGHRS and CDR2 YFSETQ. The CDR3 consists of 15 residues. The DNA of the CDR3 is TGCGCCAGCAGCTTACTAGCGGGAGGACAAGAGACCCAGTACTTC. Residues: CASSLLAGGQETQYF.

This clone was recorded many times. This chain joins TRBV6-5 and TRBJ2-7, with unresolved D. Germline V gene lookup returns CDR1 MNHEY and CDR2 SVGAGI. The CDR3 loop spans 14 amino acids. V dropped 0 bases and J dropped 7 bases, with 13 bases sitting between them. CDR3 amino acids: CASSYSEPLGEQYF. CDR3 sequence (DNA): TGTGCCAGCAGTTACTCGGAACCCCTTGGGGAGCAGTACTTC.

The chain couples TRBV5-4 to TRBJ2-5; a possible D gene is TRBD1 (5 bases). The CDR3 loop spans 12 amino acids. Trimming removed 0 bases from V and 5 bases from J, with 5 bases in between. Germline CDR1 is SGHNT and CDR2 is YYREEE (reference sequence). In DNA, the CDR3 is TGTGCCAGCAGCTTGGAGGGGGAGACCCAGTACTTC. The encoded protein is CASSLEGETQYF.

The J gene is TRBJ2-2, the V gene TRBV28; D unresolved. Per germline, CDR1 MDHEN and CDR2 SYDVKM. V lost 4 bases and J 6 bases, leaving 6 bases between the germline ends. The CDR3 contains 12 residues. The CDR3 region is CASSSAAGELFF. CDR3 bases: TGTGCCAGCAGTTCCGCCGCCGGGGAGCTGTTTTTT.

The chain links TRBV15 to TRBJ2-3; D not certain. V was shortened by 0 bases and J by 2 bases, with 18 bases between the two germline ends. This CDR3 has 18 residues. Germline CDR1 reads LNHNV; CDR2 reads YYDKDF (reference sequence). The CDR3 sequence: CATSRDSRAEGHTDTQYF. DNA of the CDR3: TGTGCCACCAGCAGAGATTCTAGGGCGGAAGGGCACACAGATACGCAGTATTTT.

V gene TRBV29-1 combines with J gene TRBJ2-2, with 9 positions matching TRBD2. The CDR3 covers 15 residues. Per germline, CDR1 SQVTM and CDR2 ANQGSEA. J was trimmed by 4 bases and V by 7 bases; bases with no gene match: 10. In DNA, the CDR3 is TGCAGCGCCGCAGGCGGGAGGGCGGGCACCGGGGAGCTGTTTTTT. Translated: CSAAGGRAGTGELFF.

This sequence joins TRBV25-1 and TRBJ2-7, with 9 bases matching TRBD1. Trimming at V came to 7 bases and at J to 0 bases, leaving 4 bases not matched to a gene. The CDR3 totals 14 residues. Per germline, CDR1 MGHDK and CDR2 SYGVNS. CDR3 sequence (DNA): TGTGCCAGCACGGGACAGGGCGACTCCTACGAGCAGTACTTC. Amino acid sequence: CASTGQGDSYEQYF.

This chain connects TRBV6-6 to TRBJ2-2; no clear D gene. The CDR3 consists of 15 residues. Germline CDR1 reads MNHNY; CDR2 reads SVGAGI (reference sequence). V lost 1 base and J lost 0, with 6 bases in between. CDR3 region: CASSYFGANTGELFF. The CDR3 region has the DNA TGTGCCAGCAGTTACTTTGGAGCGAACACCGGGGAGCTGTTTTTT.

The J gene is TRBJ2-2, the V gene TRBV16; 7 nucleotides align to TRBD1. Trimming at V came to 7 bases and at J to 1 base, leaving 12 bases not matched to a gene. The germline V gene has CDR1 KGHSY and CDR2 FQNENV. The CDR3 covers 17 residues. CDR3 protein: CASTLPPTGKNTGELFF. Here the CDR3 DNA reads TGTGCCAGCACCCTTCCACCGACAGGGAAGAACACCGGGGAGCTGTTTTTT.

The chain carries TRBV11-3 and TRBJ1-1; D ambiguous. The germline gives CDR1 SGHNT, CDR2 YENEEA. The CDR3 runs 15 residues. V lost 2 bases and J 0 bases, leaving 10 bases between the germline ends. CDR3 amino acids: CASSLSPAMNTEAFF. The CDR3 DNA sequence: TGTGCCAGCAGCTTATCTCCCGCTATGAACACTGAAGCTTTCTTT.

The chain joins TRBV29-1 to TRBJ1-1, with no clear D. The CDR3 length is 14 residues. V was cut by 4 bases and J by 7 bases, with 19 bases left in between. Per the germline V gene, CDR1 is SQVTM and CDR2 is ANQGSEA. CDR3 bases: TGCAGCGTTGTACCCCCGGGCCGGGTATTTGAAGCTTTCTTT. This sequence encodes CSVVPPGRVFEAFF.

The chain couples TRBV11-2 to TRBJ1-3; D is possibly TRBD1 (5 bases). The CDR3 extends over 16 amino acids. V was shortened by 5 bases and J by 0 bases, with 14 bases between the two germline ends. CDR1 is SGHAT and CDR2 is FQNNGV in the germline V gene. The CDR3 loop is CASSRTPQGSGNTIYF. CDR3 DNA sequence: TGTGCCAGCAGCCGGACCCCCCAGGGCTCTGGAAACACCATATATTTT.

The J gene is TRBJ2-5, the V gene TRBV14; possible D gene TRBD1, 5 bases. The tail of the sequence fits TRBJ2-7 better, so the J call may be wrong. The CDR3 extends over 16 amino acids. Germline loops: CDR1 SGHDN, CDR2 FVKESK. CDR3 sequence: CASSQDQGTGRIEQYF. DNA for the CDR3: TGTGCCAGCAGCCAAGATCAGGGAACTGGGCGGATCGAGCAGTACTTC.

V is TRBV7-9 and J is TRBJ2-1, with 7 bases aligning to TRBD2. Germline values: CDR1 SEHNR, CDR2 FQNEAQ (reference sequence). The CDR3 has 16 amino acids. Germline trimming cut 5 bases from V and 3 bases from J; bases unmatched to any gene: 10. CDR3 sequence: CASSPPGRAIYNEQFF. The CDR3 DNA follows: TGTGCCAGCAGCCCCCCAGGGAGGGCTATCTACAATGAGCAGTTCTTC.

The table lists this clone with a count of one. The chain links TRBV5-1 to TRBJ2-7; weak D call: TRBD1 (5 bases). Germline loops: CDR1 SGHRS, CDR2 YFSETQ. The CDR3 has 14 amino acids. Trimming removed 4 bases from V and 2 bases from J, with 13 bases in between. The CDR3 DNA sequence: TGCGCCAGCAGCCTCGACAGCTCAACCTACGAGCAGTACTTC. Its protein product is CASSLDSSTYEQYF.

This clone was picked up a small number of times. This sequence joins TRBV19 and TRBJ1-1; no firm D call. CDR1 LNHDA and CDR2 SQIVND come from the germline V gene (reference sequence). The CDR3 sequence is 14 residues long. Trimming pared 7 bases from V and 4 bases from J, leaving 16 bases between. The CDR3 nucleotides read TGTGCCAGTACCCAAGGATTACGGCGCACTGAAGCTTTCTTT. It is translated as CASTQGLRRTEAFF.

The chain recombines TRBV6-4 with TRBJ2-1; 16 nucleotides align to TRBD2. The germline gives CDR1 MRHNA, CDR2 SNTAGT. The CDR3 runs 19 residues. V dropped 1 base and J dropped 2; count of bases not matched to a gene: 5. This CDR3 reads CASSDCSGTSGRAYNEQFF. CDR3 DNA: TGTGCCAGCAGTGACTGTTCCGGGACTAGCGGGAGGGCCTACAATGAGCAGTTCTTC.

V usage is TRBV21-1 and J usage is TRBJ2-7; the listed D gene, TRBD1, was not tested against the DNA. TRBV21-1 is recorded as a pseudogene. The CDR3 is 19 residues long. The chain's CDR3 is CASTSQGVGFGLDNYEQYF. The CDR3 nucleotides read TGTGCCAGCACCTCCCAAGGGGTTGGTTTTGGCCTAGACAACTACGAGCAGTACTTC.

Details on this clone: This specimen includes other DNA sequences encoding the same CDR3. The rearrangement joins TRBV7-6 to TRBJ2-2; D not certain. This CDR3 is 13 amino acids long. Germline loops: CDR1 SGHVS, CDR2 FNYEAQ. The ends were cut back, 2 bases at V and 8 bases at J, with 9 bases in the middle. The CDR3 is CASSLLATGELFF. For the CDR3, the DNA is TGTGCCAGCAGCTTATTGGCAACAGGGGAGCTGTTTTTT. The entire variable domain, with the rest obtained from reference TRBV7-6 and TRBJ2-2, is as follows: GAGVSQSPRYKVTKRGQDVALRCDPISGHVSLYWYRQALGQGPEFLTYFNYEAQQDKSGLPNDRFSAERPEGSISTLTIQRTEQRDSAMYRCASSLLATGELFFGEGSRLTVL.

This clone was found a few times. The J gene is TRBJ2-2, the V gene TRBV5-1, with D unresolved. Trimming took 0 bases from V and 2 from J, leaving 8 bases between them. CDR1 and CDR2 (germline): SGHRS, YFSETQ. This CDR3 is built from 15 residues. Here the CDR3 reads CASSLATANTGELFF. CDR3 nucleotide sequence: TGCGCCAGCAGCTTGGCTACAGCAAACACCGGGGAGCTGTTTTTT.

This clone was counted a single time. The chain employs TRBV29-1 and TRBJ2-2; weak D call: TRBD1 (5 bases). The germline CDR1 and CDR2 sequences are SQVTM and ANQGSEA. Trimming shortened V by 4 bases and J by 0 bases, and 6 bases separated the two germline ends. This CDR3 region has 13 residues. CDR3 sequence reads: CSVGTPNTGELFF. Here the CDR3 DNA reads TGCAGCGTTGGGACACCGAACACCGGGGAGCTGTTTTTT.

The chain uses TRBV6-5 and TRBJ2-7; 9 nucleotides align to TRBD1. Germline V lookup: CDR1 MNHEY, CDR2 SVGAGI. Trimming at V came to 6 bases and at J to 3 bases, leaving 6 bases not matched to a gene. The CDR3 is made up of 14 amino acids. CDR3 coding DNA: TGTGCCAGCAGACCGACAGGGGGTTACTACGAGCAGTACTTC. This sequence encodes CASRPTGGYYEQYF.

Turning to this clone: One end of the junction fails to match germline, which may point to a read error. The J gene is TRBJ2-7, the V gene TRBV7-7; a possible D gene is TRBD2 (6 bases). Germline CDR1 SSHAT, CDR2 FNYEAQ (reference sequence). This CDR3 has 13 amino acids. The DNA of the CDR3 is TGTGCTAGCAGCCCAATGGAGGGCCGCGAGCAGTACTTC. Translating gives CASSPMEGREQYF.

The chain is built from TRBV11-1 and TRBJ2-3; 7 bases are shared with TRBD1. This CDR3 region has 14 residues. The germline CDR1 and CDR2 sequences are SGHAT and FQDESV (reference sequence). Unmatched junction bases numbered 4, after V lost 5 bases and J lost 2 bases. The CDR3: CASSLDRNTDTQYF. The CDR3 region has the DNA TGTGCCAGCAGCCTGGACAGGAACACAGATACGCAGTATTTT.

The chain couples TRBV5-6 to TRBJ2-3; D might be TRBD2 (6 bases). The CDR3 is 15 residues long. V lost 3 bases, J lost 0 bases, and 11 bases lay in between. Germline values: CDR1 SGHDT, CDR2 YYEEEE. CDR3 bases: TGTGCCAGCAGCTCCCTCGGGGGTAGCACAGATACGCAGTATTTT. Translating gives CASSSLGGSTDTQYF.